This T cell receptor beta chain is drawn from a study of blood T cell repertoires in COVID-19. Across the study: There were acute and convalescent COVID-19 samples, and they came from the United States, Italy and Spain. From T cells, B-cell-depleted T cells, or PBMCs came the material, which was cDNA or gDNA.

The CDR3 covers 16 residues. Unmatched junction bases numbered 13, after V lost 5 bases and J lost 4 bases. Germline V gene lookup returns CDR1 MDHEN and CDR2 SYDVKM. Per the original data handling: For nucleated cells, counts were estimated from reference gene primer amplification. Sequencing was performed with immunoSEQ multiplex PCR; in TCRdb, only in-frame clones are kept and a portion is missing. Clone size and V and J calls were adopted from that table, with D and trimming inferred from the DNA. Among more than 110,000 clones listed, 88% were seen once. The sequencing input was peripheral blood. The gene calls are TRBV28 and TRBJ2-5; 7 bases match TRBD1. This TCR derives from a man over 45 with active or convalescent COVID-19. This chain's CDR3 is CASSLQQGSGRETQYF. CDR3 nucleotide sequence: TGTGCCAGCAGTCTACAACAGGGGTCGGGCCGAGAGACCCAGTACTTC.